This paragraph covers one T cell receptor beta chain sequence. Antigen specificity is unknown. Trimming took 8 bases from V and 4 from J; bases not matched to a gene: 7. CDR1 SNHLY and CDR2 FYNNEI come from the germline V gene. The CDR3 length is 13 residues. Each of the donors had around 9 milliliters of peripheral blood drawn into EDTA-treated Vacutainer tubes. Through a sample-barcoded 5' primer and a J-beta primer mix, a second PCR was run for about 6 to 11 cycles. TCRdb ran MiXCR on the 5' RACE reads and lists one entry per CDR3 protein. The data contain about 970,000 distinct CDR3 sequences, roughly 51% of them singletons. This record comes from a study of blood T cells in healthy people across ages. Study observations and caveats: It was not known whether donors were CMV positive (a possible confounder of expanded clonotype changes).

Material: blood. The chain uses TRBV2 and TRBJ2-7, with 8 bases matching TRBD2. The TCR was taken from a woman aged 60-75 years in good health. CDR3 nucleotides: TGTGCCAGCCAGCAGCGGGAGAGGTACGAGCAGTACTTC. Translation gives CASQQRERYEQYF.